The table lists the clone carrying this T cell receptor (beta chain) with a count of one. The sample has other DNA sequences that encode this CDR3 too. Free of recent acute infections or vaccinations, the donors were healthy HIV-negative adults. The sample originates from a study of shared clonotypes between healthy human individuals. Only in-frame clones appear in the TCRdb table, and some are missing; sequencing was by immunoSEQ multiplex PCR. The sample lists roughly 720,000 clones, about 90% seen once, with around a third in the top ten. CDR1 is SEHNR and CDR2 is FQNEAQ in the germline V gene (reference sequence). The CDR3 is made up of 15 amino acids. The germline V and J ends were trimmed by 5 bases and 0 bases, with 12 bases remaining between them.

The sequence derives from a man aged 18 to 30 in good health. Some clones in this sample may be carry-over from other donors' samples. The chain uses TRBV7-9 and TRBJ2-3; no clear D. The sequenced material came from memory CD8+ T cells from PBMCs. Subset: CD45RO+ cells pooled with CCR7-negative TemRA cells. CDR3 sequence reads: CASSPPGISTDTQYF. For the CDR3, the DNA is TGTGCCAGCAGCCCCCCGGGTATAAGCACAGATACGCAGTATTTT.